This TCR beta chain was found in a study of OX40 agonist ivuxolimab in advanced cancers. Patients with autoimmune history or systemic immunosuppression were excluded. Blood got drawn at baseline, again on cycle 4 day 1, and then on cycle 7 day 1. TCRdb's copy holds only in-frame clones and misses some; the assay was immunoSEQ multiplex PCR. The table lists roughly 57,000 clones, roughly 79% of them singletons. The receptor's source is an adult with an advanced solid tumor such as melanoma, head and neck, liver or kidney cancer. Here the sequenced sample was CD4+ or CD8+ T cells sorted from blood, taken in a trial of the OX40 agonist ivuxolimab.

The CDR3 spells CSVAEGNTEAFF. Written as DNA, the CDR3 is TGCAGCGTTGCTGAAGGGAACACTGAAGCTTTCTTT. The V and J genes are TRBV29-1 and TRBJ1-1, with D unresolved. Trimming stripped 4 bases from V and 1 base from J, with 7 bases between. The germline V gene encodes CDR1 SQVTM and CDR2 ANQGSEA. The CDR3 extends over 12 amino acids. Full variable domain (remainder filled in from reference TRBV29-1 and TRBJ1-1): SAVISQKPSRDICQRGTSLTIQCQVDSQVTMMFWYRQQPGQSLTLIATANQGSEATYESGFVIDKFPISRPNLTFSTLTVSNMSPEDSSIYLCSVAEGNTEAFFGQGTRLTVV.